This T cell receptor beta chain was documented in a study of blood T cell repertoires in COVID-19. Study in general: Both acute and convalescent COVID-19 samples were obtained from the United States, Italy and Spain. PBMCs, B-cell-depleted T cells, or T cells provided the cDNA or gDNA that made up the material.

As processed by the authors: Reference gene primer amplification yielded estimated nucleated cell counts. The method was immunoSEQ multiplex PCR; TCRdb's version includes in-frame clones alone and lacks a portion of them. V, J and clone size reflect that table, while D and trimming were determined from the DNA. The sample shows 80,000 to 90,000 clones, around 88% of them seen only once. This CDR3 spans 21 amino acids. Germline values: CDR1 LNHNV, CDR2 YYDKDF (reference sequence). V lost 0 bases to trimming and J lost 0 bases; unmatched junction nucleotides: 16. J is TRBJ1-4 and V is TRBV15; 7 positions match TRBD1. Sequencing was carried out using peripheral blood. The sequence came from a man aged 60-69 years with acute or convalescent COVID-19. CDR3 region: CATSRDLHRRGGLATNEKLFF. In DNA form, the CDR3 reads TGTGCCACCAGCAGAGATCTTCACCGGCGAGGGGGCCTCGCAACTAATGAAAAACTGTTTTTT.